Below, one T cell receptor beta chain is given with its context. These data belong to a study of CXCR3-negative and CXCR3-positive naive CD8 T cells. cDNA libraries for TRB were generated by 5' RACE incorporating UMI labels. TCRdb reworked the 5' RACE reads into one entry per CDR3 protein, no DNA. Its table records about 130,000 distinct CDR3 sequences. Every individual CD8+ T cell subset underwent sorting in triplicate at around 300,000 cells apiece. The length of the CDR3 is 15 residues. Germline V lookup: CDR1 LGHNA, CDR2 YSLEER. The sequence derives from a human donor in good health. Some clones in this sample may be carry-over from other donors' samples. What was sequenced was naive CXCR3- CD8+ T cells from blood. Subset described: CD45RO-CCR7+CD27+CD95- naive CD8+ T cells lacking CXCR3 (TNR3-). V is TRBV4-3 and J is TRBJ2-7; the TRBD1 assignment by TCRdb is unverifiable without DNA. The CDR3 loop is CASSQDRGIGYEQYF.